The 3 T cell receptor beta chains below were found in one sample sequenced in a study of cytomegalovirus exposure and HLA in healthy donors listed by TCRdb under 2017. The library relied on the immunoSEQ multiplex PCR assay. For the multiplex PCR, a mixture combining 60 forward primers for TCR Vbeta segments and 13 reverse primers for TCR Jbeta segments was used. TCRdb re-hosts the immuneACCESS table, in-frame sequences only. Its copies lack some clones; in the studies checked, an unresolved V gene accounts for under half of them, and the cause for the rest is not known. The sample table lists some 160,000 clones, around 9.6% of them with a count of one. 1.5% to 2% of the sample belongs to the ten largest clones. The specimen was PBMCs. These receptors came from a male donor in good health and CMV-seronegative.

The V and J genes are TRBV4-3 and TRBJ1-2; the D gene is possibly TRBD1 (6 bases). The length of the CDR3 is 17 residues. Trimming left V 0 bases short and J 0 bases short, with 14 bases between. The germline gives CDR1 LGHNA, CDR2 YSLEER. The CDR3, as DNA: TGCGCCAGCAGCCAAGATCGGAGACAGGCAACTAACTATGGCTACACCTTC. Protein product: CASSQDRRQATNYGYTF.

The genes are TRBV2 and TRBJ2-3; TRBD2 matches at 7 bases. The CDR3 totals 15 residues. CDR1 SNHLY and CDR2 FYNNEI come from the germline V gene. J lost 5 bases, V lost 2 bases, and 7 bases had no gene match. The CDR3 bases are TGTGCCAGCAGTGAATGGGGGGGAGCGAGAGATACGCAGTATTTT. This translates into CASSEWGGARDTQYF.

This clone has only a few counts. This rearrangement joins TRBV12-5 to TRBJ2-5, with D possibly TRBD1 on 5 matching bases. The better agreement between TRBJ2-7 and the DNA end casts doubt on the J call. The CDR3 is 14 amino acids. CDR1 LGHNT and CDR2 FRNRAP come from the germline V gene. CDR3 loop: CASGLGYRIYEQYF. DNA of the CDR3: TGTGCTAGTGGTTTGGGCTACAGGATCTACGAGCAGTACTTC.